The rows below give T cell receptor beta chains drawn from one sample of a study of spatial heterogeneity in lung cancer. One entry per CDR3 protein, called by TCRdb with MiXCR from the 5' RACE reads. This table has around 41,000 distinct CDR3 sequences, 22% appearing once. The sequences come from PBMCs, collected at follow-up. The receptors stem from a female donor with early-stage non-small cell lung cancer. Both conserved end residues are part of each CDR3. D genes are given only for firm matches. Not every row has a clone size; where given, it reads once, few, many or a size class.

>few|TRBV7-3|NA|TRBJ1-5
CASSLTRDQPQHF
TGTGCCAGCAGCTTAACTCGGGACCAGCCCCAGCATTTT
>NA|TRBV13|TRBD2|TRBJ2-7
CASSGQREPTYEQYF
TGTGCCAGCAGCGGTCAGCGGGAGCCCACCTACGAGCAGTACTTC
>few|TRBV13|TRBD2|TRBJ2-1
CASSLAGPASGMGYNEQFF
TGTGCCAGCAGCTTAGCCGGGCCGGCTAGCGGGATGGGATACAATGAGCAGTTCTTC
>NA|TRBV28|NA|TRBJ1-1
CASSLSYEAFF
TGTGCCAGCAGCCTCTCCTATGAAGCTTTCTTT
>few|TRBV7-9|TRBD1|TRBJ2-3
CASSLANRGSDTQYF
TGTGCCAGCAGCTTAGCCAACAGGGGGTCAGATACGCAGTATTTT
>few|TRBV9|NA|TRBJ2-3
CASSLAGKFDTQYF
TGTGCCAGCAGCCTGGCGGGAAAGTTCGATACGCAGTATTTT
>few|TRBV7-3|TRBD2|TRBJ2-3
CASSPTGSGRGTDTQYF
TGTGCCAGCAGCCCGACTGGGAGCGGGAGGGGCACAGATACGCAGTATTTT
>many|TRBV5-1|TRBD1|TRBJ1-2
CASSLVDRANGYTF
TGCGCCAGCAGCCTTGTGGACAGGGCCAATGGCTACACCTTC
>many|TRBV21-1|NA|TRBJ2-7
CASTQKYEQYF
TGTGCCAGCACCCAGAAGTACGAGCAGTACTTC
>NA|TRBV25-1|TRBD1|TRBJ2-2
CASSRPTGDTGELFF
TGTGCCAGCAGTAGACCGACAGGGGACACCGGGGAGCTGTTTTTT
>many|TRBV7-8|TRBD1|TRBJ1-2
CASSTRTGGNYGYTF
TGTGCCAGCAGCACCCGGACAGGTGGAAACTATGGCTACACCTTC
>many|TRBV7-2|NA|TRBJ2-5
CASSREGAQETQYF
TGTGCCAGCAGCCGGGAGGGGGCCCAGGAGACCCAGTACTTC
>NA|TRBV9|TRBD1|TRBJ1-6
CASSPSPGTGLNSPLHF
TGTGCCAGCAGCCCGTCACCCGGGACAGGTCTAAATTCACCCCTCCACTTT
>many|TRBV11-2|NA|TRBJ2-5
CASSPTGQETQYF
TGTGCCAGCAGCCCGACTGGCCAAGAGACCCAGTACTTC
>NA|TRBV3-1|NA|TRBJ2-7
CASSQVPESYEQYF
TGTGCCAGCAGCCAAGTTCCGGAGTCCTACGAGCAGTACTTC
>NA|TRBV5-1|TRBD1|TRBJ1-5
CASSLGQGADPQHF
TGCGCCAGCAGCTTGGGCCAGGGGGCTGATCCCCAGCATTTT
>many|TRBV11-2|NA|TRBJ2-3
CASSLGDLPSTDTQYF
TGTGCCAGCAGCTTAGGAGATCTACCTTCCACAGATACGCAGTATTTT
>many|TRBV10-3|NA|TRBJ2-5
CAISLQRQETQYF
TGTGCCATCAGCCTTCAAAGGCAAGAGACCCAGTACTTC
>NA|TRBV5-1|NA|TRBJ1-1
CASSLVSRPNTEAFF
TGCGCCAGCAGCTTGGTGAGCAGGCCGAACACTGAAGCTTTCTTT
>many|TRBV5-5|NA|TRBJ2-7
CASSAFGGGNEQYF
TGTGCCAGCAGCGCATTTGGGGGCGGGAACGAGCAGTACTTC
>many|TRBV6-5|NA|TRBJ2-7
CASSYSARAHEQYF
TGTGCCAGCAGTTACTCCGCCAGGGCCCACGAGCAGTACTTC
>NA|TRBV4-1|NA|TRBJ1-6
CASSQVRVVVLSPLHF
TGCGCCAGCAGCCAGGTCAGGGTTGTCGTATTGTCACCCCTCCACTTT
>few|TRBV4-1|NA|TRBJ1-1
CASSQGQRGIFVAFF
TGCGCCAGCAGCCAAGGACAGAGGGGGATTTTTGTTGCTTTCTTT
>NA|TRBV18|TRBD1|TRBJ1-1
CASSPDRETEAFF
TGTGCCAGCTCCCCGGACAGGGAGACTGAAGCTTTCTTT
>few|TRBV18|NA|TRBJ2-2
CASSPPSGGHRELFF
TGTGCCAGCTCACCACCGTCCGGGGGGCACCGGGAGCTGTTTTTT
>NA|TRBV5-1|TRBD1|TRBJ1-2
CASSLEQGYYGYTF
TGCGCCAGCAGCTTGGAACAGGGGTACTATGGCTACACCTTC
>few|TRBV5-1|TRBD1|TRBJ1-6
CASRVRGDRTPLHF
TGCGCCAGCAGGGTCCGGGGGGACAGGACACCCCTCCACTTT
>NA|TRBV7-2|NA|TRBJ2-2
CASSLVGLNTGELFF
TGTGCCAGCAGCTTAGTGGGACTCAACACCGGGGAGCTGTTTTTT
>few|TRBV7-2|NA|TRBJ1-3
CASSLNGRTSGNTIYF
TGTGCCAGCAGCTTAAACGGCAGGACCTCTGGAAACACCATATATTTT